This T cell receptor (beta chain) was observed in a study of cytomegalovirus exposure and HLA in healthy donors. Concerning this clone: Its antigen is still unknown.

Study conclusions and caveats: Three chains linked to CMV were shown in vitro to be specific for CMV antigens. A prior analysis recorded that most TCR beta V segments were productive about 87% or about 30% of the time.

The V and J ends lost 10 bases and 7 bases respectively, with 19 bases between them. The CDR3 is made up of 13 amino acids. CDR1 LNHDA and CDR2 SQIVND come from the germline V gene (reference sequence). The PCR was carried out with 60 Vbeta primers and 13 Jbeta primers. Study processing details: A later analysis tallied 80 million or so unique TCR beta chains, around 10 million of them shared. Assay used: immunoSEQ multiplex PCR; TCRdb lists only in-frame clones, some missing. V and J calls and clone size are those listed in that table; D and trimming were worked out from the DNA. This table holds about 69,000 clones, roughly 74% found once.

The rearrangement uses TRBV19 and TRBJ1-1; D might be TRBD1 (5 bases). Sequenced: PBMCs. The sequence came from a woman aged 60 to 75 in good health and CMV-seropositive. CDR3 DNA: TGTGCCACCCGCGGAGGAGCGGGGCATGAAGCTTTCTTT. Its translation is CATRGGAGHEAFF. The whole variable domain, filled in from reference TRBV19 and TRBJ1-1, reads DGGITQSPKYLFRKEGQNVTLSCEQNLNHDAMYWYRQDPGQGLRLIYYSQIVNDFQKGDIAEGYSVSREKKESFPLTVTSAQKNPTAFYLCATRGGAGHEAFFGQGTRLTVV.